Below are 8 T cell receptor beta chains sequenced from a single sample in a study of blood T cell repertoires in COVID-19. The method was immunoSEQ multiplex PCR; TCRdb's version includes in-frame clones alone and lacks a portion of them. The sample yields about 150,000 clones, roughly four fifths seen once. The sequencing sample was made of peripheral blood. These receptors originate from a woman over 75 with acute or convalescent COVID-19.

This chain uses TRBV25-1 with TRBJ2-7; TRBD2 agrees at 8 bases. CDR3 size: 15 residues. The germline gives CDR1 MGHDK, CDR2 SYGVNS. The junction had 5 bases not matched to a gene; V was cut back by 3 bases and J by 1 base. CDR3 nucleotides: TGTGCCAGCAGTGACCTAGCGGGTACTTCCTACGAGCAGTACTTC. Its translation: CASSDLAGTSYEQYF.

This clone came up a few times. This sequence joins TRBV6-5 and TRBJ2-5; D unclear. Germline assignment: CDR1 MNHEY and CDR2 SVGAGI. The ends were cut back, 6 bases at V and 4 bases at J, with 12 bases in the middle. This CDR3 contains 13 residues. The CDR3 coding sequence is TGTGCCAGCAGCCTAAACTCGGGAGAGACCCAGTACTTC. It translates to CASSLNSGETQYF.

The rearrangement joins TRBV7-9 to TRBJ2-2, with D tentatively TRBD1 (6 bases). This CDR3 has 15 amino acids. Trimming cost V 1 base and J 2 bases, with 8 bases left between them. Germline values: CDR1 SEHNR, CDR2 FQNEAQ (reference sequence). The CDR3 nucleotides are TGTGCCAGCAGCTTAGGCAGGGGCAACACCGGGGAGCTGTTTTTT. Amino acid sequence: CASSLGRGNTGELFF.

The chain employs TRBV6-5 and TRBJ1-1, with D perhaps matching TRBD1 (6 bases). The length of the CDR3 is 15 residues. Trimming left V 0 bases short and J 6 bases short, with 14 bases between. The V gene's germline CDR1 is MNHEY and CDR2 SVGAGI. The CDR3 DNA follows: TGTGCCAGCAGTTACTCGTACGGACAGACGTCTGAAGCTTTCTTT. Protein product: CASSYSYGQTSEAFF.

J is TRBJ2-1 and V is TRBV5-1, with 11 positions matching TRBD2. The CDR3 runs 15 residues. CDR1 and CDR2 from the germline V gene are SGHRS and YFSETQ. Trimming took 3 bases from V and 6 from J; bases not matched to a gene: 5. The CDR3 DNA reads TGCGCCAGCAGCTCTCTAGCGGGGGGTTCCAATGAGCAGTTCTTC. As protein: CASSSLAGGSNEQFF.

This clone was found once. This chain connects TRBV6-2 or TRBV6-3 to TRBJ2-7, with 12 bases identical to TRBD2. CDR1 is MNHEY, CDR2 SVGEGT, per germline. V was pared by 6 bases and J by 4 bases, with 10 bases of the junction left unmatched. This CDR3 is built from 16 residues. CDR3 in amino acids: CASSPTSGRLLYEQYF. CDR3 DNA: TGTGCCAGCAGCCCTACTAGCGGGAGGCTCCTTTACGAGCAGTACTTC.

This clone was counted a few times. The J gene is TRBJ2-1, the V gene TRBV10-3; TRBD1 is a possible D gene (6 bases). Germline V gives CDR1 ENHRY, CDR2 SYGVKD. There are 14 residues in the CDR3. V was clipped by 3 bases and J by 4 bases, with 10 bases between them. CDR3 loop: CAISDSTGYNEQFF. The CDR3 DNA reads as TGTGCCATCAGTGATTCGACAGGATACAATGAGCAGTTCTTC.

This chain joins TRBV19 and TRBJ2-2, with 7 bases aligning to TRBD1. The V segment lost 6 bases and the J segment 3 bases; nucleotides outside the gene matches: 10. The CDR3 length is 16 residues. Germline CDR1 LNHDA, CDR2 SQIVND (reference sequence). The chain's CDR3 is CASSFRQGMDTGELFF. The CDR3 DNA follows: TGTGCCAGTAGCTTCAGACAGGGAATGGACACCGGGGAGCTGTTTTTT.